A single sample gave rise to the 23 T cell receptor beta chains below, sequenced in a study of T cell repertoires in cytomegalovirus infection. Antigen specificity for these receptors is unknown. TCRdb redid the calling of the reads with MiXCR, one entry per CDR3 protein. The table lists roughly 340,000 distinct CDR3 sequences, roughly 28% of them singletons. The sequences come from cultured PBMCs, collected from culture after CMV antigen stimulation. The receptor set was obtained from a human donor in good health (CMV status not recorded). Some clones in this sample may be carry-over from other donors' samples.

This clonotype was detected only a few times. The CDR3 nucleotides are TGTGCCAGCAGCCCTTTCTACGACCGCTATGGCTACACCTTC. Protein product: CASSPFYDRYGYTF. This sequence joins TRBV28 and TRBJ1-2; unclear D gene. The germline gives CDR1 MDHEN, CDR2 SYDVKM. Trimming removed 6 bases at V and 4 bases at J, with 15 bases between. CDR3 length equals 14 residues.

Remarks on this clonotype: No DNA is shown, since the ends of the CDR3 on it are uncertain; the CDR3 is the one TCRdb lists. This chain links TRBV6-1 with TRBJ2-5; TRBD1, the table's D call, lacks a check against the DNA. The CDR3 totals 15 residues, both ends included. In germline, CDR1 is MNHNS, CDR2 SASEGT. This chain's CDR3 is CASSEAGVWRGTQYF.

The rearrangement uses TRBV6-4 and TRBJ1-1; D might be TRBD1 (6 bases). With 8 bases removed from V and 5 bases from J, the gap between germline ends came to 21 bases. Germline CDR1 is MRHNA and CDR2 is SNTAGT. This CDR3 has 15 amino acids. CDR3 sequence reads: CASRPEGGLRTEAFF. In DNA, the CDR3 is TGTGCCAGCCGACCCGAGGGGGGGTTGCGGACTGAAGCTTTCTTT.

The chain carries TRBV9 and TRBJ1-2; D is uncertain. Germline values: CDR1 SGDLS, CDR2 YYNGEE. The CDR3 loop spans 14 amino acids. V lost 2 bases, J lost 2 bases, and 10 bases lay in between. The CDR3 loop reads CASSVVDRNYGYTF. CDR3 sequence (DNA): TGTGCCAGCAGCGTCGTGGACCGGAACTATGGCTACACCTTC. The full variable domain, completed using reference TRBV9 and TRBJ1-2, is DSGVTQTPKHLITATGQRVTLRCSPRSGDLSVYWYQQSLDQGLQFLIQYYNGEERAKGNILERFSAQQFPDLHSELNLSSLELGDSALYFCASSVVDRNYGYTFGSGTRLTVV.

The chain joins TRBV4-1 to TRBJ2-7; D possibly corresponds to TRBD2 (5 bases). CDR3 length equals 13 residues. In germline, CDR1 is MGHRA, CDR2 YSYEKL. The V and J ends lost 4 bases and 9 bases respectively, with 16 bases between them. As DNA, the CDR3 is TGCGCCAGCAGCCTACCTGGTCAACGGGGGCAGTACTTC. Residues: CASSLPGQRGQYF.

In this sample, this clonotype turned up a few times. This sequence joins TRBV6-2 or TRBV6-3 and TRBJ2-3; TRBD2 might be the D (6 bases). This CDR3 spans 17 amino acids. V lost 0 bases, J lost 0 bases, and 13 bases lay in between. CDR1 and CDR2 (germline): MNHEY, SVGEGT. The CDR3 loop is CASSYSFSGASTDTQYF. In DNA, the CDR3 is TGTGCCAGCAGTTACTCGTTTAGCGGCGCTAGCACAGATACGCAGTATTTT.

The table lists this clonotype with a few counts. The rearrangement joins TRBV7-2 to TRBJ2-3, with 7 nucleotides matching TRBD2. Germline assignment: CDR1 SGHTA and CDR2 FQGNSA. V shed 5 bases and J 4 bases; nucleotides not matched to a gene: 6. The CDR3 has 14 residues. CDR3 DNA sequence: TGTGCCAGCAGCCCAAGGGCGGGGGCAGATACGCAGTATTTT. It specifies CASSPRAGADTQYF.

The chain couples TRBV7-2 to TRBJ1-2; 7 positions match TRBD1. The CDR3 covers 13 residues. J gave up 3 bases and V 4 bases, and 2 bases lay outside the gene matches. CDR1 and CDR2 (germline): SGHTA, FQGNSA. Here the CDR3 reads CASSSQGYYGYTF. The CDR3 DNA sequence: TGTGCCAGCAGCTCACAGGGGTACTATGGCTACACCTTC.

This clonotype was seen more than once but under ten times. The V and J genes are TRBV11-1 and TRBJ2-5; D uncertain. Trimming stripped 3 bases from V and 2 bases from J, with 16 bases between. The CDR3 consists of 16 residues. Germline values: CDR1 SGHAT, CDR2 FQDESV (reference sequence). The CDR3 sequence is CASSFRRRTTQETQYF. The CDR3 DNA reads as TGTGCCAGCAGCTTCAGGAGAAGGACCACGCAAGAGACCCAGTACTTC. Full variable domain (outside the CDR3, taken from reference TRBV11-1 and TRBJ2-5): EAEVAQSPRYKITEKSQAVAFWCDPISGHATLYWYRQILGQGPELLVQFQDESVVDDSQLPKDRFSAERLKGVDSTLKIQPAELGDSAMYLCASSFRRRTTQETQYFGPGTRLLVL.

This clonotype occurred a few times. V is TRBV11-3 and J is TRBJ1-1; D might be TRBD1 (6 bases). The CDR3 length is 12 residues. Germline CDR1 SGHNT, CDR2 YENEEA. V gave up 5 bases and J gave up 4 bases, with 8 bases separating them. This CDR3 reads CASSAGATEAFF. CDR3 nucleotide sequence: TGTGCCAGCAGCGCAGGGGCCACTGAAGCTTTCTTT.

The genes are TRBV7-2 and TRBJ1-2; 8 bases line up with TRBD1. This CDR3 region has 14 residues. Germline trimming cut 3 bases from V and 8 bases from J; bases unmatched to any gene: 8. The germline gives CDR1 SGHTA, CDR2 FQGNSA. The CDR3 region is CASSFPTGDGGYTF. In nucleotides, the CDR3 is TGTGCCAGCAGCTTCCCGACAGGGGACGGCGGCTACACCTTC.

The chain employs TRBV10-2 and TRBJ1-6, with a tentative D call TRBD1 (5 bases). This CDR3 is 16 amino acids long. V was shortened by 0 bases and J by 10 bases, with 16 bases between the two germline ends. The germline CDR1 and CDR2 sequences are WSHSY and SAAADI. The DNA for the CDR3 is TGCGCCAGCAGTGAGTCGGGACCGCGAAGTAGATCACCCCTCCACTTT. Translating gives CASSESGPRSRSPLHF.

This clonotype was counted only a few times. The V gene is TRBV7-2, the J gene TRBJ2-3; no firm D call. V lost 5 bases, J lost 6 bases, and 12 bases lay in between. Germline CDR1 and CDR2: SGHTA and FQGNSA. The CDR3 totals 13 residues. The CDR3 nucleotides are TGTGCCAGCAGCCAGGCAGGTCCCGATACGCAGTATTTT. This gives the protein CASSQAGPDTQYF.

The gene calls are TRBV5-3 and TRBJ2-7; TRBD1 aligns across 7 bases. TRBV5-3 is marked as an open reading frame, function uncertain. The CDR3 length is 14 residues. J was trimmed by 4 bases and V by 8 bases; bases with no gene match: 12. Written as DNA, the CDR3 is TGTGCCAGCAACTACGAGGGGGCCTCTTACGAGCAGTACTTC. The encoded protein is CASNYEGASYEQYF.

The chain couples TRBV19 to TRBJ1-6; weak D call: TRBD1 (5 bases). The V gene's germline CDR1 is LNHDA and CDR2 SQIVND (reference sequence). The CDR3 is made up of 13 amino acids. V was pared by 6 bases and J by 13 bases, with 16 bases between. Written as DNA, the CDR3 is TGTGCCAGTAGGAAGGATGGGGGAGGTCCCCTCCACTTT. This sequence encodes CASRKDGGGPLHF.

The sample holds a few counts of this clonotype. This chain links TRBV28 with TRBJ1-6; D remains ambiguous. The CDR3 is 12 residues long. From germline, CDR1 is MDHEN and CDR2 SYDVKM. V gave up 3 bases and J gave up 10 bases, with 7 bases separating them. The CDR3 loop reads CASSFAGSPLHF. The CDR3 DNA reads TGTGCCAGCAGTTTTGCTGGATCACCCCTCCACTTT.

The chain uses TRBV12-3 or TRBV12-4 and TRBJ1-6; perhaps TRBD1 as D (6 bases). V was cut by 7 bases and J by 0 bases, with 10 bases left in between. The CDR3 covers 15 residues. CDR3 DNA: TGTGCCAGCAAGGGGGGGAGCTCCTATAATTCACCCCTCCACTTT. This codes for CASKGGSSYNSPLHF.

V usage is TRBV25-1 and J usage is TRBJ2-3; D may be TRBD1 (6 bases). This CDR3 is built from 17 residues. Trimming left V 3 bases short and J 0 bases short, with 16 bases between. The germline gives CDR1 MGHDK, CDR2 SYGVNS. CDR3 loop: CASSDSVPGVSTDTQYF. The CDR3 DNA reads as TGTGCCAGCAGTGATTCGGTTCCAGGGGTTAGCACAGATACGCAGTATTTT.

The chain joins TRBV12-3 or TRBV12-4 to TRBJ2-5, with D possibly matching TRBD2 (5 bases). Between the trimmed V and J ends, which lost 2 bases and 4 bases, there was a span of 17 bases. The CDR3 contains 16 residues. The CDR3 DNA reads TGTGCCAGCAGTTTACTCCAGGCTAGCCCCATAGAGACCCAGTACTTC. Amino acids: CASSLLQASPIETQYF.

The chain combines TRBV12-3 or TRBV12-4 with TRBJ2-7; the D gene is possibly TRBD2 (5 bases). The length of the CDR3 is 16 residues. Trimming took off 1 base at V and 3 bases at J, with 16 bases between the two ends. The CDR3 reads CASSLEVGSRFYEQYF. Here the CDR3 DNA reads TGTGCCAGCAGTTTAGAAGTAGGGAGTAGGTTCTACGAGCAGTACTTC.

The chain uses TRBV4-2 and TRBJ2-3; 9 bases are shared with TRBD2. This CDR3 contains 18 residues. Germline lookup yields CDR1 LGHNA and CDR2 YNFKEQ. V shed 0 bases and J 3 bases; nucleotides not matched to a gene: 10. DNA of the CDR3: TGTGCCAGCAGCCAAGAGGGTAGCGGGGGTCCCAGGACAGATACGCAGTATTTT. It encodes CASSQEGSGGPRTDTQYF.

This clonotype was detected only a few times. The rearrangement links TRBV11-2 to TRBJ2-7; D tentatively reads TRBD1 or TRBD2 (5 bases each). Germline assignment: CDR1 SGHAT and CDR2 FQNNGV. V was trimmed by 5 bases and J by 5 bases, leaving 19 bases between them. The CDR3 runs 15 residues. CDR3 residues: CASSETRDQSHEQYF. CDR3 DNA sequence: TGTGCCAGCAGCGAAACTCGGGACCAGTCCCACGAGCAGTACTTC. Full variable domain (missing parts from reference TRBV11-2 and TRBJ2-7): EAGVAQSPRYKIIEKRQSVAFWCNPISGHATLYWYQQILGQGPKLLIQFQNNGVVDDSQLPKDRFSAERLKGVDSTLKIQPAKLEDSAVYLCASSETRDQSHEQYFGPGTRLTVT.

This clonotype occurred a few times. V is TRBV10-3 and J is TRBJ1-2; possibly TRBD1 for D (6 bases). The CDR3 runs 14 residues. Germline loops: CDR1 ENHRY, CDR2 SYGVKD. Trimming took 0 bases from V and 6 from J, leaving 11 bases between them. Here the CDR3 DNA reads TGTGCCATCAGTGAGTCTACAGGGATGCATGGCTACACCTTC. This sequence encodes CAISESTGMHGYTF.